Sequencing of this T cell receptor (beta chain) was carried out in a study of OX40 agonist ivuxolimab in advanced cancers. The overall study: Partial responses were recorded for three patients, including one with hepatocellular carcinoma and two with cutaneous melanoma.

TCRdb's copy holds only in-frame clones and misses some; the assay was immunoSEQ multiplex PCR. This repertoire shows approximately 70,000 clones, around 80% found once; its top ten account for about 7%. Germline CDR1 is SGHVS and CDR2 is FQNEAQ. The CDR3 length is 14 residues, termini included. Comment on this clone: It is likely a read error, because the conserved phenylalanine at the end of the CDR3 is missing. No DNA is shown, since the ends of the CDR3 on it are uncertain; the CDR3 is the one TCRdb lists.

The TCR sequence derives from an adult with an advanced solid tumor such as melanoma, head and neck, liver or kidney cancer. The specimen comprised CD4+ or CD8+ T cells sorted from blood, sampled in a trial of the OX40 agonist ivuxolimab. The chain joins TRBV7-8 to TRBJ2-7; TRBD2, the table's D call, lacks a check against the DNA. The CDR3 loop reads CASSPAGQGGGFSI.